These 17 T cell receptor beta chains share one sample of origin, sequenced in a study of T-cell memory formation after mild COVID-19. MiXCR, applied by TCRdb to the 5' RACE reads, yields one record per CDR3 protein. In the table there are roughly 300,000 distinct CDR3 sequences, less than 9.5% of which are singletons. The sequenced sample was PBMCs or a T cell subset sorted from them (not recorded which). The receptors stem from a man in his late teens or twenties who had mild COVID-19 (a few samples of this study predate the infection). Cell type and time point are not known.

This clonotype was counted many times. V usage is TRBV12-3 or TRBV12-4 and J usage is TRBJ1-5; possible D gene TRBD1, 5 bases. V was pared by 6 bases and J by 3 bases, with 12 bases between. This CDR3 region has 14 residues. CDR3 protein: CASRKGHLNQPQHF. CDR3 DNA sequence: TGTGCCAGCAGGAAAGGACACCTCAATCAGCCCCAGCATTTT.

The chain has TRBV7-8 and TRBJ2-7; D gene uncertain. The CDR3 has 13 amino acids. Deletions cut 0 bases from V and 3 bases from J, with 6 bases between. Germline V gene lookup returns CDR1 SGHVS and CDR2 FQNEAQ. The CDR3 bases are TGTGCCAGCAGCTTAGCTGCAGGCTACGAGCAGTACTTC. This encodes CASSLAAGYEQYF.

The CDR3 reads CASSTRGGAKEQFF. In nucleotides, the CDR3 is TGCGCCAGCAGCACTCGGGGAGGGGCCAAAGAGCAGTTCTTC. V and J are TRBV4-1 and TRBJ2-1, with TRBD2 matching 7 bases. J gave up 10 bases and V 5 bases, and 11 bases lay outside the gene matches. This CDR3 has 14 amino acids. CDR1 MGHRA and CDR2 YSYEKL come from the germline V gene.

The chain links TRBV5-4 to TRBJ2-3; D is perhaps TRBD2 (7 bases). This CDR3 region has 15 residues. V was pared by 6 bases and J by 2 bases, with 16 bases between. From germline, CDR1 is SGHNT and CDR2 YYREEE (reference sequence). The CDR3 DNA sequence: TGTGCCAGCACGGGGGCGGGGGACCTCACAGATACGCAGTATTTT. Protein product: CASTGAGDLTDTQYF.

This clonotype was found many times. V is TRBV10-3 and J is TRBJ2-1; perhaps TRBD2 as D (5 bases). The CDR3 extends over 16 amino acids. CDR1 and CDR2 (germline): ENHRY, SYGVKD. V lost 4 bases, J lost 0 bases, and 13 bases lay in between. Here the CDR3 reads CAISVTGSDSYNEQFF. CDR3 bases: TGTGCCATCAGTGTAACGGGGTCTGACTCCTACAATGAGCAGTTCTTC.

This clonotype was counted only a few times. This chain joins TRBV20-1 and TRBJ2-3; D possibly corresponds to TRBD1 (5 bases). This CDR3 comprises 15 residues. V lost 5 bases and J 0 bases, leaving 15 bases between the germline ends. Germline loops: CDR1 DFQATT, CDR2 SNEGSKA (reference sequence). The DNA for the CDR3 is TGCAGTGCTGATCTCGGTAGGGGAAGCACAGATACGCAGTATTTT. Translating it yields CSADLGRGSTDTQYF.

The gene calls are TRBV6-5 and TRBJ2-7, with 8 bases that match TRBD2. Germline CDR1 is MNHEY and CDR2 is SVGAGI. CDR3 length: 15 amino acids. The V gene end was trimmed by 0 bases and the J gene end by 0 bases; junction bases not matched to a gene: 1. CDR3 residues: CASSYSGTSSYEQYF. CDR3 bases: TGTGCCAGCAGTTACTCCGGGACTAGCTCCTACGAGCAGTACTTC.

This clonotype was detected a few times. The genes are TRBV20-1 and TRBJ1-2, with no clear D. CDR3 length equals 14 residues. CDR1 is DFQATT and CDR2 is SNEGSKA in the germline V gene (reference sequence). V was pared by 6 bases and J by 6 bases, with 20 bases between. Written as DNA, the CDR3 is TGCAGTGCAAGGACGAGGAACTCGGTTAATGGCTACACCTTC. Protein product: CSARTRNSVNGYTF.

This clonotype has a count of ten or more. The rearrangement links TRBV4-2 to TRBJ2-5; TRBD1 matches 8 bases. The CDR3 extends over 15 amino acids. With V trimmed by 2 bases and J by 5 bases, 7 bases remained unmatched. Germline V lookup: CDR1 LGHNA, CDR2 YNFKEQ. The CDR3 sequence: CASSQTPTGDETQYF. The DNA for the CDR3 is TGTGCCAGCAGCCAAACCCCGACAGGGGACGAGACCCAGTACTTC.

The V and J genes are TRBV7-2 and TRBJ2-5; possible D gene TRBD1, 6 bases. Germline assignment: CDR1 SGHTA and CDR2 FQGNSA. The CDR3 totals 14 residues. The V and J ends lost 3 bases and 5 bases respectively, with 13 bases between them. The CDR3 region is CASSFGTYMETQYF. In nucleotides, the CDR3 is TGTGCCAGCAGCTTCGGGACATACATGGAGACCCAGTACTTC.

This clonotype was seen more than once but under ten times. The chain links TRBV12-3 or TRBV12-4 to TRBJ2-7; D is possibly TRBD2 (6 bases). The CDR3 is 16 amino acids. V was clipped by 5 bases and J by 3 bases, with 20 bases between them. CDR3 protein: CASSAGPGKGIYEQYF. The CDR3 DNA sequence: TGTGCCAGCAGTGCGGGACCGGGTAAGGGGATCTACGAGCAGTACTTC.

CDR3 coding DNA: TGTGCCAGCAGCCTTTGGGGGACAGGGGGCGAAAAACTGTTTTTT. Translation: CASSLWGTGGEKLFF. The V and J genes are TRBV12-3 or TRBV12-4 and TRBJ1-4, with 12 bases matching TRBD1. CDR3 length equals 15 residues. Unmatched junction bases numbered 7, after V lost 6 bases and J lost 8 bases.

This clonotype showed up many times. The V and J genes are TRBV7-2 and TRBJ2-1, with 12 bases that match TRBD2. The CDR3 contains 15 residues. The germline CDR1 and CDR2 sequences are SGHTA and FQGNSA. V was clipped by 5 bases and J by 8 bases; unmatched bases: 7. The CDR3 nucleotides are TGTGCCAGCAGCCCTCTAGCGGGGGGGCTGTATGAGCAGTTCTTC. Translated: CASSPLAGGLYEQFF. Full variable domain (remainder filled in from reference TRBV7-2 and TRBJ2-1): GAGVSQSPSNKVTEKGKDVELRCDPISGHTALYWYRQSLGQGLEFLIYFQGNSAPDKSGLPSDRFSAERTGGSVSTLTIQRTQQEDSAVYLCASSPLAGGLYEQFFGPGTRLTVL.

In this sample, this clonotype turned up a few times. The J gene is TRBJ1-1, the V gene TRBV3-1; 10 positions match TRBD1. Germline CDR1 LGHDT, CDR2 YNNKEL (reference sequence). V was pared by 0 bases and J by 4 bases, with 8 bases of the junction left unmatched. This CDR3 is built from 17 residues. For the CDR3, the DNA is TGTGCCAGCAGCCAAGAAGGGACAGGGGCCCCGGGCACTGAAGCTTTCTTT. The encoded protein is CASSQEGTGAPGTEAFF.

The gene calls are TRBV5-1 and TRBJ1-2; no clear D gene. CDR3 size: 12 residues. Germline V CDR1 and CDR2: SGHRS, YFSETQ. The V end lost 4 bases, the J end lost 10 bases, and 14 bases lay between the germline ends. The CDR3 nucleotides read TGCGCCAGCAGCCTCCCTGAGGGCCTCTACACCTTC. Its protein product is CASSLPEGLYTF.

This clonotype was found many times. This chain links TRBV9 with TRBJ1-1, with unresolved D. Germline-derived CDR1 and CDR2 are SGDLS and YYNGEE. The CDR3 is made up of 15 amino acids. V lost 0 bases and J 0 bases, leaving 9 bases between the germline ends. CDR3 nucleotide sequence: TGTGCCAGCAGCGTAGAAGGAGAACTGAACACTGAAGCTTTCTTT. Translated: CASSVEGELNTEAFF.

The rearrangement links TRBV6-2 or TRBV6-3 to TRBJ2-3; D is ambiguous. From germline, CDR1 is MNHEY and CDR2 SVGEGT. The CDR3 totals 13 residues. V was pared by 5 bases and J by 4 bases, with 10 bases between. CDR3 DNA: TGTGCCAGCAGTGCGCGTCGGTCAGATACGCAGTATTTT. Protein sequence: CASSARRSDTQYF.